Below, one T cell receptor beta chain is given with its context. Patients of the Seattle cohort, enrolled during active infection, were followed longitudinally. The sample originates from a study of blood T cell repertoires in COVID-19. Study details: Nucleic acid was either cDNA or gDNA, and it came from T cells, B-cell-depleted T cells, or PBMCs.

Authors' data handling: It was from reference gene primer amplification that nucleated cell counts were estimated. Some clones are missing from TCRdb's copy, which holds only in-frame ones; the method was immunoSEQ multiplex PCR. V, J and clone size reflect that table, while D and trimming were determined from the DNA. The sample yields about 65,000 clones, approximately 83% seen once. The CDR3 loop spans 16 amino acids. Germline CDR1 is LNHDA and CDR2 is SQIVND (reference sequence). V was pared by 2 bases and J by 0 bases, with 10 bases between. The specimen was peripheral blood. The clonotype originates from a man in his fifties or sixties with COVID-19, enrolled during active disease. V is TRBV19 and J is TRBJ2-2, with D tentatively TRBD1 (5 bases). CDR3 amino acids: CASSILGASNTGELFF. Here the CDR3 DNA reads TGTGCCAGTAGTATATTAGGGGCCTCGAACACCGGGGAGCTGTTTTTT.